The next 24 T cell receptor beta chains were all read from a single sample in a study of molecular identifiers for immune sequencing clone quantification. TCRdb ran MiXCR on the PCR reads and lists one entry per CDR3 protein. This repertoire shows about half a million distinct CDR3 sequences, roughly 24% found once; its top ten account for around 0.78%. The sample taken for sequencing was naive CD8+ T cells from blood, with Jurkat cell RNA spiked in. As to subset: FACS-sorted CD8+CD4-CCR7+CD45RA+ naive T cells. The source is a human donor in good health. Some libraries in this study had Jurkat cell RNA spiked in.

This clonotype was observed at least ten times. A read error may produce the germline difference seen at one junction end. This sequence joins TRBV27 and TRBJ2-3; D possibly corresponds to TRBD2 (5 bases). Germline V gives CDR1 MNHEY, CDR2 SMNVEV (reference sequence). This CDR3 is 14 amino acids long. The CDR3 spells CASSLLGDTDTQYF. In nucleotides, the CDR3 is TGTGCCAGCAGCTTATTGGGAGACACAGATACGCAGTATTTT.

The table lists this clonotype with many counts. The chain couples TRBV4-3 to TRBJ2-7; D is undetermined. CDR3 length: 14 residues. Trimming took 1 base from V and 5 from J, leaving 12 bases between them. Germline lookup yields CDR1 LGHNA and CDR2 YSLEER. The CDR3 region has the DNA TGCGCCAGCAGCCAAGGAGTAGGCCCCCACGAGCAGTACTTC. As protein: CASSQGVGPHEQYF.

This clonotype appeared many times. The DNA for the CDR3 is TGCGCCAGCAGCCGAAAGTCCGATGCTAGTAATGAAAAACTGTTTTTT. Translation: CASSRKSDASNEKLFF. This rearrangement joins TRBV4-1 to TRBJ1-4; D is ambiguous. Germline CDR1 reads MGHRA; CDR2 reads YSYEKL. The V end was cut by 4 bases, the J end by 4 bases, with 16 bases between. The CDR3 has 16 residues.

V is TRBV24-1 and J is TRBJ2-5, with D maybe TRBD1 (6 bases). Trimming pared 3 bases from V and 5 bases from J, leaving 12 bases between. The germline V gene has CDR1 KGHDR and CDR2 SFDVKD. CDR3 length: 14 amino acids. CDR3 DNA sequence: TGTGCCACCAGTGATGGGTTAAGGGGGGAGACCCAGTACTTC. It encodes CATSDGLRGETQYF.

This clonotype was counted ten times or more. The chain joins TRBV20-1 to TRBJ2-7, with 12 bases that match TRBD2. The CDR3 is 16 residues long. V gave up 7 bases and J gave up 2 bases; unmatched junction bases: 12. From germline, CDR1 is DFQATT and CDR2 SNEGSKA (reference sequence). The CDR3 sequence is CSGAFPGTSGPYEQYF. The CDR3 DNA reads TGCAGTGGGGCCTTTCCCGGGACTAGCGGGCCCTACGAGCAGTACTTC.

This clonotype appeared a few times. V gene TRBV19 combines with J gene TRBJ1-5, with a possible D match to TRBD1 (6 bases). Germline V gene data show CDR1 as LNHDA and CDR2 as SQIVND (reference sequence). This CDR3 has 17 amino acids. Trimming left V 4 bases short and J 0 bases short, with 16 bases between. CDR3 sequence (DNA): TGTGCCAGTAGTAACGGGACAAACTCTATTAGCAATCAGCCCCAGCATTTT. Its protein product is CASSNGTNSISNQPQHF.

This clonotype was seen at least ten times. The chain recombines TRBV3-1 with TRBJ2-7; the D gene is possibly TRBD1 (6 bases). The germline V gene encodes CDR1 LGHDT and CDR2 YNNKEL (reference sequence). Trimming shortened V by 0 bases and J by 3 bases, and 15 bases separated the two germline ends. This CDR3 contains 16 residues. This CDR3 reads CASSQDIGTSGYEQYF. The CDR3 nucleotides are TGTGCCAGCAGCCAAGACATCGGGACATCCGGCTACGAGCAGTACTTC.

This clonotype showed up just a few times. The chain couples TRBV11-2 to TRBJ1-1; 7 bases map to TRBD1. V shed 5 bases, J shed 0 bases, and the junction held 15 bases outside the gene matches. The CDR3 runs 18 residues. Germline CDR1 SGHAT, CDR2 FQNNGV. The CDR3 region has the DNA TGTGCCAGCAGCACCCCCGCCGGGACAGATACAATGAACACTGAAGCTTTCTTT. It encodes CASSTPAGTDTMNTEAFF.

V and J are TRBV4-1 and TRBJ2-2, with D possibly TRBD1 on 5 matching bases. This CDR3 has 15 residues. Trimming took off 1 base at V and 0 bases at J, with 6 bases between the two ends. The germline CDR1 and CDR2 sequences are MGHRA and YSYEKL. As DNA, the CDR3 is TGCGCCAGCAGCCAAGGACAGCCGAACACCGGGGAGCTGTTTTTT. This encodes CASSQGQPNTGELFF.

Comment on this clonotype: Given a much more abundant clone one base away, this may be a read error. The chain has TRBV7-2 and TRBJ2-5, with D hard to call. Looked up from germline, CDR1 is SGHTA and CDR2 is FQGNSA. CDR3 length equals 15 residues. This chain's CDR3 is CAGSFGSGPQETQYF. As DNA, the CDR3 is TGTGCCGGCAGCTTTGGATCAGGTCCTCAAGAGACCCAGTACTTC.

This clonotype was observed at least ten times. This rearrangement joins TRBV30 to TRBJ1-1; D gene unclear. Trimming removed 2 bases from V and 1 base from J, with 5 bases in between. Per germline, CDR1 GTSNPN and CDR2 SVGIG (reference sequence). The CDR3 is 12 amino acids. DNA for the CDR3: TGTGCCTGGAGTATGGGGAACACTGAAGCTTTCTTT. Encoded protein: CAWSMGNTEAFF.

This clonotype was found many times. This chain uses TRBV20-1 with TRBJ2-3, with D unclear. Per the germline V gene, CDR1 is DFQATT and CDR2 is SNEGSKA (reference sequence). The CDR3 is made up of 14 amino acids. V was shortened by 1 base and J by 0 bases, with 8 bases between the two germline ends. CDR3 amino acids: CSARVGVSTDTQYF. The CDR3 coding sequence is TGCAGTGCTAGAGTCGGCGTCAGCACAGATACGCAGTATTTT.

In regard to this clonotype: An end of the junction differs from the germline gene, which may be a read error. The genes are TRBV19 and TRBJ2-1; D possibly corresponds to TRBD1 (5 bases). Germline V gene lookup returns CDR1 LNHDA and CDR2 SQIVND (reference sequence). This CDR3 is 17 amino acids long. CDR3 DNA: TGTGCCAGTAGTATAGGTCTAGGGGTTAGCTCCTACCATGAGCAGTTCTTC. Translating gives CASSIGLGVSSYHEQFF.

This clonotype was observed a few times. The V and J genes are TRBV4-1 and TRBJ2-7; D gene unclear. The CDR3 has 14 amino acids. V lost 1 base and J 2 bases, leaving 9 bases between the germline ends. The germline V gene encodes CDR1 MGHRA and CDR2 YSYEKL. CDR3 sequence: CASSQVPRAYEQYF. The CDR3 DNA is TGCGCCAGCAGCCAAGTGCCCCGAGCCTACGAGCAGTACTTC.

This chain's CDR3 is CASSLQTGKTEAFF. For the CDR3, the DNA is TGTGCCAGCAGCCTCCAGACAGGGAAGACTGAAGCTTTCTTT. V is TRBV7-8 and J is TRBJ1-1; TRBD1 matches at 7 bases. V lost 5 bases, J lost 5 bases, and 8 bases stayed unmatched. Germline lookup yields CDR1 SGHVS and CDR2 FQNEAQ. The CDR3 runs 14 residues.

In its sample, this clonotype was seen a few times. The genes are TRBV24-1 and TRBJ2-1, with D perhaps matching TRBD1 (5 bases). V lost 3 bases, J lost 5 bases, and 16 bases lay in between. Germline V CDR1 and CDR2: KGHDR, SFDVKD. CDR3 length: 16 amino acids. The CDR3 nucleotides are TGTGCCACCAGTGATCCACAGGCTCTTGGGGACAATGAGCAGTTCTTC. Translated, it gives CATSDPQALGDNEQFF.

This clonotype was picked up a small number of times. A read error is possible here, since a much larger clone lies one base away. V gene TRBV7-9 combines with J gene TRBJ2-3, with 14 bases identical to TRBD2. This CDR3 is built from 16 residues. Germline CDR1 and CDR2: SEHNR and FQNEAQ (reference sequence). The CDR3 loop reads CASRGLAGVSTDTRYF. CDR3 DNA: TGTGCCAGTCGGGGACTAGCGGGAGTTAGCACAGATACGCGGTATTTT.

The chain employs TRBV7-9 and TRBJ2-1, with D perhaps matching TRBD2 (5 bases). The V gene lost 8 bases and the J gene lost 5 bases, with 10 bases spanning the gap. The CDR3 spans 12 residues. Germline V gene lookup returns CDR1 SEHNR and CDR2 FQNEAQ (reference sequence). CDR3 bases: TGTGCCAGCGCGGGCCCCCACAATGAGCAGTTCTTC. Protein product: CASAGPHNEQFF.

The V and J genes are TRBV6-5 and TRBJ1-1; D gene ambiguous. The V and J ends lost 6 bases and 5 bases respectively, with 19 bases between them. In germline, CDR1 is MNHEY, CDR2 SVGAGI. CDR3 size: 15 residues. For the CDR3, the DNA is TGTGCCAGCAGGGTCGGCGGACTCCTGTGGACTGAAGCTTTCTTT. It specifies CASRVGGLLWTEAFF.

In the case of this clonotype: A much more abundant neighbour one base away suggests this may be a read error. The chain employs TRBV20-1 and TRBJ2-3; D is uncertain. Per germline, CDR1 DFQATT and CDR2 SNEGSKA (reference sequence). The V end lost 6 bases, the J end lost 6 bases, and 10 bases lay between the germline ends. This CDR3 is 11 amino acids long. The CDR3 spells CSARNVDTQYF. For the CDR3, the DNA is TGCAGTGCCCGAAATGTGGATACGCAGTATTTT.

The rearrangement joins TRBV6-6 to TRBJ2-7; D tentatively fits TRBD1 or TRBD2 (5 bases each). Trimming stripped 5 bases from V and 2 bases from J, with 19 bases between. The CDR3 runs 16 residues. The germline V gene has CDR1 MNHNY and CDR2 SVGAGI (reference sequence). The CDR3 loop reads CASSNAIAGTTYEQYF. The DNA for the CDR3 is TGTGCCAGCAGTAACGCAATCGCCGGGACCACCTACGAGCAGTACTTC.

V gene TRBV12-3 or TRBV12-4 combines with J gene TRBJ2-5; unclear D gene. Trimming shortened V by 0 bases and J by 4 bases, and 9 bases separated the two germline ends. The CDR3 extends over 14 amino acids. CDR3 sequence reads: CASSLAGTPETQYF. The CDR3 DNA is TGTGCCAGCAGTTTAGCAGGAACCCCAGAGACCCAGTACTTC.

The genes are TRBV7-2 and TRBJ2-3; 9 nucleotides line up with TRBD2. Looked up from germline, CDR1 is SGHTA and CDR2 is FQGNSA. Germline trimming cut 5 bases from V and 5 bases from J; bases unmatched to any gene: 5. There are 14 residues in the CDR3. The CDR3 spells CASSLGLARDTQYF. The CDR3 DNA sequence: TGTGCCAGCAGCCTGGGACTAGCCAGAGATACGCAGTATTTT.

CDR3 residues: CASSDRDKPYEQYF. DNA of the CDR3: TGTGCCAGCAGCGACCGGGACAAGCCCTACGAGCAGTACTTC. The J gene is TRBJ2-7, the V gene TRBV9; possibly TRBD1 for D (6 bases). The CDR3 is 14 residues long. V dropped 3 bases and J dropped 2 bases, with 12 bases sitting between them. CDR1 and CDR2 (germline): SGDLS, YYNGEE.